One TCR beta chain is described in this entry. Under the authors' procedure: Reference gene primer amplification yielded estimated nucleated cell counts. Using immunoSEQ multiplex PCR, the repertoire was profiled, and TCRdb retains in-frame clones only, with some absent. Clone size and the V and J calls come from that table; the DNA yielded D and trimming. The data show tens of thousands of clones, approximately 92% seen once. This CDR3 has 11 amino acids. Trimming took 8 bases from V and 2 from J, leaving 4 bases between them. This entry belongs to a study of blood T cell repertoires in COVID-19. Overall study context: Acute and convalescent COVID-19 specimens originated in the United States, Italy and Spain. Nucleic acid was either cDNA or gDNA, and it came from T cells, B-cell-depleted T cells, or PBMCs.

The specimen was peripheral blood. The chain carries TRBV12-3 or TRBV12-4 and TRBJ2-1, with D unresolved. This clonotype was sampled from a woman of 80 years or more with acute or convalescent COVID-19. The CDR3 region is CASGPYNEQFF. CDR3 nucleotide sequence: TGTGCCAGCGGGCCCTACAATGAGCAGTTCTTC.